This T cell receptor (beta chain) derives from a study of blood T cell repertoires in COVID-19 (dated by TCRdb to the early 2020s). Describing the broader study: Samples from collaborators originated in the United States, Italy and Spain and spanned both the acute and convalescent phases of COVID-19. The material from the prospective study consisted of cDNA or gDNA derived from T cells, B-cell-depleted T cells, or PBMCs. Subjects who had been exposed to COVID-19, were actively infected with it, or had recovered from it provided the deeply sampled blood TCRbeta repertoires that made up the dataset. The repertoires were released in a freely available public database intended as a resource for research on the immune response to SARS-CoV-2. Samples came from the ongoing ImmuneRACE study (first 160 participants) plus 1,254 subjects from 6 global collaborators. Nearly every sample came with metadata listing a de-identified subject ID, COVID-19 status, age in years and sex. Where HLA class I and class II types were available, the types were taken from metadata supplied by the sample provider, not from assay-based typing.

Collaborating institutions collected whole blood in K2EDTA tubes following their own protocols. For TCRbeta analysis, collaborators shipped samples as frozen whole blood, isolated PBMCs, or DNA extracted from either of those sample types. Of note for this clone: The antigen this receptor binds is unknown. Per-base quality was not reported, and no clone a single base away is much larger than it.

Overall study outcomes, separate from this receptor: How much clinical and demographic metadata was included differed by source and by participant, and the metadata was provided uncurated.

TCRbeta CDR3 regions were amplified from genomic DNA by means of the immunoSEQ Assay, a bias-controlled multiplex PCR. As for the original processing: Nucleated cell counts per sample were estimated from amplification of reference gene primers within the assay. Sequence reads were collapsed and filtered to measure the absolute abundance of every unique TCRbeta CDR3 rearrangement. For each sample, productive Simpson clonality was calculated by taking the square root of Simpson's diversity index across productive rearrangements. TCRdb carries this immuneACCESS record with in-frame sequences only. Its versions omit some clonotypes, under half of them owing to an unresolved V gene in the studies checked, with the rest unexplained. The D gene and trimming were derived from the DNA, and the V and J assignments and clone size from that table. This sample has around 120,000 clones in its table, and approximately 69% of those were observed once. The ten biggest clones cover about 6% of the sample.

Sequencing was carried out using peripheral blood. This TCR came from a man at least 80 years old with acute or convalescent COVID-19.

The CDR3 amino acid sequence is: CASSSDRGSGYTF. The nucleotide sequence reads as follows: TGTGCCAGCAGTTCCGACAGGGGTTCCGGCTACACCTTC. The chain employs TRBV28 and TRBJ1-2; 8 bases in the junction line up with TRBD1. From cysteine to phenylalanine, the CDR3 is 13 amino acids long. Only the CDR3 region is kept as DNA, spanning 39 bases read in frame from base 1. At the junction V is shortened by 4 bases and J by 8 bases; bases outside the gene matches: 6. From a lookup of the germline V gene, CDR1 and CDR2 are MDHEN and SYDVKM.